Given below is one T cell receptor (beta chain) in context. This specimen belongs to a study of blood T cell repertoires in COVID-19. About the study: The United States, Italy and Spain were the sources of the acute and convalescent COVID-19 samples. Sources were T cells, B-cell-depleted T cells, or PBMCs; the material itself was cDNA or gDNA.

Study processing details: Amplified reference gene primers provided the basis for estimating nucleated cell counts. The assay was immunoSEQ multiplex PCR, and TCRdb's table has in-frame clones only and misses some. The V and J calls and clone size are taken from that table; D and trimming were inferred from the DNA. The sample holds fewer than 150,000 clones; 75% to 90% are singletons and the top ten take 15% to 20%. Trimming left V 7 bases short and J 10 bases short, with 14 bases between. The CDR3 consists of 11 residues. In germline, CDR1 is DFQATT, CDR2 SNEGSKA (reference sequence). The source is a woman aged 45-65 years who had recovered from COVID-19. J is TRBJ2-1 and V is TRBV20-1; possibly TRBD1 for D (6 bases). Material for sequencing was peripheral blood. The CDR3: CSERSRGEQFF. CDR3 coding DNA: TGCAGTGAGCGTAGTAGGGGGGAGCAGTTCTTC.